Listed here is a single TCR beta chain. As handled by the study authors: Reference gene primer amplification in the assay estimated nucleated cell counts. Using immunoSEQ multiplex PCR, the repertoire was profiled, and TCRdb retains in-frame clones only, with some absent. V, J and clone size were drawn from that table, and D and trimming were deduced from the DNA. The sample shows some 170,000 clones, about 91% of them seen only once. This sample stems from a study of blood T cell repertoires in COVID-19. Study-wide background: Italy, Spain and the United States were the sources of the convalescent and acute COVID-19 samples. T cells, B-cell-depleted T cells, or PBMCs supplied cDNA or gDNA.

Germline V gene lookup returns CDR1 ENHRY and CDR2 SYGVKD. This CDR3 has 17 amino acids. The trim removed 6 bases at V and 2 bases at J, leaving 7 bases unmatched. Specimen: peripheral blood. The V and J genes are TRBV10-3 and TRBJ2-1, with TRBD2 matching 13 bases. The sequence came from a woman in her forties or fifties with acute or convalescent COVID-19. CDR3 DNA: TGTGCCATCAGGGGGACTAGCGGGGAATCCGCCTACAATGAGCAGTTCTTC. Its protein is CAIRGTSGESAYNEQFF.